This paragraph covers one TCR beta chain sequence. This sample stems from a study of beta chain features in type 1 diabetes. Per germline, CDR1 SGHNT and CDR2 YYREEE (reference sequence). V was clipped by 2 bases and J by 1 base, with 6 bases between them. CDR3 length equals 13 residues. cDNA synthesis used the whole RNA isolate, giving expressed TCRB sequences. Reads from naive, central memory and regulatory T cell samples averaged around 3.5 million. Sequencing used immunoSEQ multiplex PCR; TCRdb keeps in-frame clones, though not all of them. The data contain more than 130,000 clones, 6% to 7.5% of them seen just once; the ten biggest clones take up approximately 1.4%.

This TCR was sampled from a woman in her 30s in good health. This chain links TRBV5-4 with TRBJ1-1; no firm D call. Sequenced material: central memory CD4+ T cells from blood. As DNA, the CDR3 is TGTGCCAGCAGCTTAAATCAGAACACTGAAGCTTTCTTT. Translation: CASSLNQNTEAFF.